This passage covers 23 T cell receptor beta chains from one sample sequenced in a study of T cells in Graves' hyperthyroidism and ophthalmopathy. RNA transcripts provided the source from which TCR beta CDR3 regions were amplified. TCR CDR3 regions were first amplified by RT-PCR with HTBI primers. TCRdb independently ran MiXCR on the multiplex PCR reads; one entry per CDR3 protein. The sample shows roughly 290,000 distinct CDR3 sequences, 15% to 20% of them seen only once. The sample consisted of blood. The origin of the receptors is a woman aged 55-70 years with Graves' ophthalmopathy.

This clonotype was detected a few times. CDR3 residues: CASSFQGSNEKLFF. The CDR3 bases are TGCGCCAGCAGCTTTCAGGGGAGTAATGAAAAACTGTTTTTT. V usage is TRBV5-1 and J usage is TRBJ1-4, with D possibly being TRBD1 (6 bases). The V and J ends lost 2 bases and 4 bases respectively, with 9 bases between them. Looked up from germline, CDR1 is SGHRS and CDR2 is YFSETQ. This CDR3 is 14 amino acids long.

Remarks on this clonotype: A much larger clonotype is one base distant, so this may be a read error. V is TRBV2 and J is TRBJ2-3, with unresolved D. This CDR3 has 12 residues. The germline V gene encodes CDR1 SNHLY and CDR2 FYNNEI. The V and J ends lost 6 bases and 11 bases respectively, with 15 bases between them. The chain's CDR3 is CASSSLGNMQYF. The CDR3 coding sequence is TGTGCCAGCAGCAGCTTAGGAAATATGCAGTATTTT.

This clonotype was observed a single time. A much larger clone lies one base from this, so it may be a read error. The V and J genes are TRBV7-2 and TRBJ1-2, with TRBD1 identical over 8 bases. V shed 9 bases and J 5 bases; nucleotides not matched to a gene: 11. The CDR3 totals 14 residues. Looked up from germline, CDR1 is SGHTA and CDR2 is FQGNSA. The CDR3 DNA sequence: TGTGCCAGAACCACTGGGCAGGGGGCGTATGGCTACACCTTC. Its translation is CARTTGQGAYGYTF. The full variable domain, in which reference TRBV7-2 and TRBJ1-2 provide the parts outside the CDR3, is GAGVSQSPSNKVTEKGKDVELRCDPISGHTALYWYRQSLGQGLEFLIYFQGNSAPDKSGLPSDRFSAERTGGSVSTLTIQRTQQEDSAVYLCARTTGQGAYGYTFGSGTRLTVV.

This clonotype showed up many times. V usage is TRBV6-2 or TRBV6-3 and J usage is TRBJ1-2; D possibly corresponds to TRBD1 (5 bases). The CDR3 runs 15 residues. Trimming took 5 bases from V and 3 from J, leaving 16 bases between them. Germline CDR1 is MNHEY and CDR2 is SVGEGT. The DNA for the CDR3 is TGTGCCAGCAGTCCGACCGGTACAGGTGACTATGGCTACACCTTC. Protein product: CASSPTGTGDYGYTF.

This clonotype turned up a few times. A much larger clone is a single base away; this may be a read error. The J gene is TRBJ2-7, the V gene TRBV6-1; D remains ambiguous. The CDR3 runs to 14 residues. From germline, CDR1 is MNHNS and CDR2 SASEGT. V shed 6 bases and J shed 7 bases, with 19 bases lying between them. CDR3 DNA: TGTGCCAGCAGCCCCGCTGGGGAAGGCATTGAGCAGTACTTC. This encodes CASSPAGEGIEQYF.

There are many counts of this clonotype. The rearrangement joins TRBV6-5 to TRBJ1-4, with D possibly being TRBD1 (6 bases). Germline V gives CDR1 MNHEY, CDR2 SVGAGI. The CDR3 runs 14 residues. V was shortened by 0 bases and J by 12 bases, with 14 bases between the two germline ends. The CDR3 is CASSYSAGDPELFF. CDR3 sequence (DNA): TGTGCCAGCAGTTACTCGGCAGGGGATCCGGAACTGTTTTTT.

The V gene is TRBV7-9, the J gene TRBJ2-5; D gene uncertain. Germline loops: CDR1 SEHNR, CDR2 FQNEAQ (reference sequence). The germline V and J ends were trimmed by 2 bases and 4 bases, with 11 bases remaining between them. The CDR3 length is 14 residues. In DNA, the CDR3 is TGTGCCAGCAGCTTAATGGCAGGCGCAGAGACCCAGTACTTC. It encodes CASSLMAGAETQYF.

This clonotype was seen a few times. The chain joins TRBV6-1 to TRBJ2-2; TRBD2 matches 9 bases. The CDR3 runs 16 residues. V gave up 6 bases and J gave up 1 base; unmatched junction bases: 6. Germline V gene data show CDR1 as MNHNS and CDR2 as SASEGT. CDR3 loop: CASSPTLAGNTGELFF. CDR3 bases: TGTGCCAGCAGCCCCACACTAGCGGGGAACACCGGGGAGCTGTTTTTT.

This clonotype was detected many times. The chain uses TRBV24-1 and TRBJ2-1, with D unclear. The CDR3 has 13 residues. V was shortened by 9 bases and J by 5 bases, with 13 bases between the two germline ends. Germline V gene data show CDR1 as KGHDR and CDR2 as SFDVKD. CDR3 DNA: TGTGCCACCGGCGTGGGCGGTCACAATGAGCAGTTCTTC. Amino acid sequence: CATGVGGHNEQFF.

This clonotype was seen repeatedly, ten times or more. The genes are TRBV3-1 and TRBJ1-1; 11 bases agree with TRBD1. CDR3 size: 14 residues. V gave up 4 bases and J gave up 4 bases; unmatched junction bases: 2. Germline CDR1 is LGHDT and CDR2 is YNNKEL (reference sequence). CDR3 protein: CASSRGTGGTEAFF. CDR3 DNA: TGTGCCAGCAGCCGAGGGACAGGGGGCACTGAAGCTTTCTTT.

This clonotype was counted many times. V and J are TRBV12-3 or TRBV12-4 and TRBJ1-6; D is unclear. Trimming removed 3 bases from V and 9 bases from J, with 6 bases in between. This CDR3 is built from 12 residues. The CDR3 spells CASSFGRSPLHF. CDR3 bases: TGTGCCAGCAGTTTCGGCCGTTCACCCCTCCACTTT.

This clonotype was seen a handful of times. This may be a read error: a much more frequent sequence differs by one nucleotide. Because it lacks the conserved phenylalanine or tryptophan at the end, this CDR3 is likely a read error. CDR3 residues: CSAGTGVNYGYTL. In DNA form, the CDR3 reads TGCAGTGCTGGGACAGGGGTCAACTATGGCTACACCCTC. The chain recombines TRBV20-1 with TRBJ1-2; 10 nucleotides match TRBD1. Unmatched junction bases numbered 2, after V lost 5 bases and J lost 2 bases. CDR1 is DFQATT and CDR2 is SNEGSKA in the germline V gene (reference sequence). CDR3 length: 13 residues.

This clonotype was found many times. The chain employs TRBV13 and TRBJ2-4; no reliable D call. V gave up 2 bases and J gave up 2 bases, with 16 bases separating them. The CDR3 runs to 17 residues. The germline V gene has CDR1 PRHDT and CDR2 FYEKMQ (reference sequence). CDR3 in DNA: TGTGCCAGCAGCTTATCTGGTTCAGGCAGGCCCAAAAACATTCAGTACTTC. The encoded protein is CASSLSGSGRPKNIQYF.

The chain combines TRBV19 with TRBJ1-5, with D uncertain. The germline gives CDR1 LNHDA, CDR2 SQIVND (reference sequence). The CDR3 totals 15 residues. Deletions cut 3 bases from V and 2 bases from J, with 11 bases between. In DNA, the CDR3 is TGTGCCAGTAGTATCCCCGGTAGGGGCAATCAGCCCCAGCATTTT. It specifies CASSIPGRGNQPQHF.

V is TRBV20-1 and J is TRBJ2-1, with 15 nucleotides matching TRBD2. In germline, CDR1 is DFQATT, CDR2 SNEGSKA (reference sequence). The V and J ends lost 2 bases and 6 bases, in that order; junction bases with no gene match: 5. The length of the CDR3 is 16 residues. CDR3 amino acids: CSARPRTSGRANEQFF. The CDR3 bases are TGCAGTGCTAGACCGAGGACTAGCGGGAGGGCCAATGAGCAGTTCTTC.

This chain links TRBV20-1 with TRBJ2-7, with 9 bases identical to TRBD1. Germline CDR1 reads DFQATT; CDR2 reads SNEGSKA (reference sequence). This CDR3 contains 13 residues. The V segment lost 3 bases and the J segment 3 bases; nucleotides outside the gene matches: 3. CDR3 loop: CSASGQGFYEQYF. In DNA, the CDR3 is TGCAGTGCTAGTGGACAGGGGTTCTACGAGCAGTACTTC.

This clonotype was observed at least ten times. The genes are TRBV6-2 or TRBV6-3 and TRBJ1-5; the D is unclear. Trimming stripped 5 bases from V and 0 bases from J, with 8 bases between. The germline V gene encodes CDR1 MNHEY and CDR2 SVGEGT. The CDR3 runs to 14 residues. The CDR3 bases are TGTGCCAGCAGTCCTGCAAGTAGCAATCAGCCCCAGCATTTT. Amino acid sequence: CASSPASSNQPQHF.

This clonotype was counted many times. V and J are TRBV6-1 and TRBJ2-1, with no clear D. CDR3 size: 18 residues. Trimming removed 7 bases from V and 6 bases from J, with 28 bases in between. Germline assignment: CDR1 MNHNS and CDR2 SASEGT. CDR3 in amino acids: CASTSTPYRAPGPNEQFF. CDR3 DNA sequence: TGTGCCAGCACCTCAACACCCTACCGGGCCCCGGGCCCCAATGAGCAGTTCTTC.

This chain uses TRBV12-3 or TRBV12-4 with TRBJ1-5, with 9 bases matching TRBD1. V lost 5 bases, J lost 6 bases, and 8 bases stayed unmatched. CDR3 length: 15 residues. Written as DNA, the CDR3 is TGTGCCAGCAGTCTCCGGGGACAGGGCGGTCAGCCCCAGCATTTT. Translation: CASSLRGQGGQPQHF.

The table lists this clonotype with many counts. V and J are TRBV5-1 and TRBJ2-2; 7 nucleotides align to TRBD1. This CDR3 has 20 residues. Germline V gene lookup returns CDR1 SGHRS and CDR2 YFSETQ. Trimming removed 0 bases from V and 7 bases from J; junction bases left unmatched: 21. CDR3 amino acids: CASSLASKRDREHLSGELFF. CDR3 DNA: TGCGCCAGCAGCTTGGCCAGCAAGAGAGACAGGGAACATCTAAGCGGGGAGCTGTTTTTT.

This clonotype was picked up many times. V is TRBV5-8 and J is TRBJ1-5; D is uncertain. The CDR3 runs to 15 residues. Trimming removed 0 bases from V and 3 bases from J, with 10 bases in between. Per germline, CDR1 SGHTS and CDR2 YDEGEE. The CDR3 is CASSLALGFNQPQHF. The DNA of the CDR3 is TGTGCCAGCAGCTTGGCCCTGGGCTTCAATCAGCCCCAGCATTTT.

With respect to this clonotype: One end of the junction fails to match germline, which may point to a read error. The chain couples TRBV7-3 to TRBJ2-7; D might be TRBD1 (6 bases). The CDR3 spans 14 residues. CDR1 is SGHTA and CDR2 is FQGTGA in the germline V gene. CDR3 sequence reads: CASSKTGIPYEQYF. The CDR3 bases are TGCGCCAGCAGTAAAACAGGGATTCCCTACGAGCAGTACTTC.

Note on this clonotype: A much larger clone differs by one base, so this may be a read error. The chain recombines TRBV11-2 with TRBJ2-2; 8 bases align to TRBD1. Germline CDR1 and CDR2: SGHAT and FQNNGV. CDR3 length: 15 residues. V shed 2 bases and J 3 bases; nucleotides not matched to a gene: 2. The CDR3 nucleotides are TGTGCCAGCAGCTTATTGACAGGGGACACCGGGGAGCTGTTTTTT. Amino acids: CASSLLTGDTGELFF. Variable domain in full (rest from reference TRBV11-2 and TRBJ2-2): EAGVAQSPRYKIIEKRQSVAFWCNPISGHATLYWYQQILGQGPKLLIQFQNNGVVDDSQLPKDRFSAERLKGVDSTLKIQPAKLEDSAVYLCASSLLTGDTGELFFGEGSRLTVL.